This T cell receptor (beta chain) was profiled in a study of control samples from healthy donors and cancer patients. V dropped 5 bases and J dropped 1 base, with 20 bases sitting between them. The CDR3 extends over 17 amino acids. Germline CDR1 and CDR2: KGHSH and LQKENI. The protocol was immunoSEQ multiplex PCR, while the TCRdb copy is restricted to in-frame clones and leaves out a portion. Among approximately 210,000 clones, 91% were seen once, and the ten largest hold 1.5% to 2%. The sequence derives from a man between 25 and 39 years old in good health. The sequencing input was blood. The rearrangement links TRBV18 to TRBJ1-1; weak D call: TRBD1 (6 bases). In DNA form, the CDR3 reads TGTGCCAGCTCATCTACCTCTGGGGGCGTCGGGAACACTGAAGCTTTCTTT. As protein: CASSSTSGGVGNTEAFF.